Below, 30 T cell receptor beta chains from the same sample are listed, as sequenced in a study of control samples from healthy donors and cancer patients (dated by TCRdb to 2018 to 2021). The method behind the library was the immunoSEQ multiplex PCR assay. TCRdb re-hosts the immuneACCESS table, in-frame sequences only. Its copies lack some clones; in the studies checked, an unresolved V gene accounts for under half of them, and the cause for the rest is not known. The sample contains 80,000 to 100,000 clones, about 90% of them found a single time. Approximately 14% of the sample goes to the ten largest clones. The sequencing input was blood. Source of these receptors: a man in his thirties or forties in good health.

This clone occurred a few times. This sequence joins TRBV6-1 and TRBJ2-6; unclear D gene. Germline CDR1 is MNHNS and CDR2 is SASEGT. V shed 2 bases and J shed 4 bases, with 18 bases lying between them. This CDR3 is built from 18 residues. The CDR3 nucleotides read TGTGCCAGCAGTGAATATCGGATCGCTCAGACCGGGGCCAACGTCCTGACTTTC. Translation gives CASSEYRIAQTGANVLTF.

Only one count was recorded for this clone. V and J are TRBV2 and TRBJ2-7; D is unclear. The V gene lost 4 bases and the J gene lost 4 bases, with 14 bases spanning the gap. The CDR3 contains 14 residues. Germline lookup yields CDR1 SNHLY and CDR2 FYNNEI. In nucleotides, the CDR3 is TGTGCCAGCAGTGGTATGGTCAGACTTTACGAGCAGTACTTC. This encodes CASSGMVRLYEQYF.

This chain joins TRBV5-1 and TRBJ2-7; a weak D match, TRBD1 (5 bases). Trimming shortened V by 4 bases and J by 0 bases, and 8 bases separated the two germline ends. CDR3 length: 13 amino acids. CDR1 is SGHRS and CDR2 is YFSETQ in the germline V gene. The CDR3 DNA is TGCGCCAGCAGCCCTCAGGGCTCCTACGAGCAGTACTTC. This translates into CASSPQGSYEQYF.

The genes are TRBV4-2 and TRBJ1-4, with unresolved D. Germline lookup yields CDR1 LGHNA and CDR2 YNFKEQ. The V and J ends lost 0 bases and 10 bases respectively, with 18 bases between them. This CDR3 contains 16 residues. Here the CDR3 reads CASSQDGFYPPGKLFF. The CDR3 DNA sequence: TGTGCCAGCAGCCAAGATGGGTTCTACCCCCCTGGAAAACTGTTTTTT.

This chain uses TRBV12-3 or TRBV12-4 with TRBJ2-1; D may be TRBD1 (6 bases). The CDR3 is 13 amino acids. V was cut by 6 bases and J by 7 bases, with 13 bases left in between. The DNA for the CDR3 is TGTGCCAGCAGCCAGGGGTTAGGAAATGAGCAGTTCTTC. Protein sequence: CASSQGLGNEQFF.

The CDR3 sequence: CASSLVPREPYGYTF. CDR3 nucleotide sequence: TGTGCCAGCAGCTTAGTACCTCGCGAACCCTATGGCTACACCTTC. This rearrangement joins TRBV7-2 to TRBJ1-2, with D hard to call. Germline lookup yields CDR1 SGHTA and CDR2 FQGNSA. Trimming stripped 1 base from V and 4 bases from J, with 13 bases between. CDR3 length: 15 amino acids.

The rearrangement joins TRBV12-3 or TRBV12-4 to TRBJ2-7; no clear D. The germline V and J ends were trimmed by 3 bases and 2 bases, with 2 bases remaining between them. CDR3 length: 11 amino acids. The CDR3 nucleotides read TGTGCCAGCAGTTTCGCCTACGAGCAGTACTTC. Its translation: CASSFAYEQYF.

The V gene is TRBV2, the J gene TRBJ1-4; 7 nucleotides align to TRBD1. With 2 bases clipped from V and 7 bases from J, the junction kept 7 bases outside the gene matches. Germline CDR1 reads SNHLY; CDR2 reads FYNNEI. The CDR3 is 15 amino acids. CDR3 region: CASSERGTEGEKLFF. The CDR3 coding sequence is TGTGCCAGCAGTGAAAGAGGGACAGAGGGTGAAAAACTGTTTTTT.

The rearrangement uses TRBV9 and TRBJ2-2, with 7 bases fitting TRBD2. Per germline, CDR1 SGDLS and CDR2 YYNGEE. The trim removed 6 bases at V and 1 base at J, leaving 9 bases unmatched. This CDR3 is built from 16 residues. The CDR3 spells CASMHGTSVNTGELFF. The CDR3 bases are TGTGCCAGCATGCACGGAACTAGCGTGAACACCGGGGAGCTGTTTTTT. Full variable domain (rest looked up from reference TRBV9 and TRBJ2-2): DSGVTQTPKHLITATGQRVTLRCSPRSGDLSVYWYQQSLDQGLQFLIQYYNGEERAKGNILERFSAQQFPDLHSELNLSSLELGDSALYFCASMHGTSVNTGELFFGEGSRLTVL.

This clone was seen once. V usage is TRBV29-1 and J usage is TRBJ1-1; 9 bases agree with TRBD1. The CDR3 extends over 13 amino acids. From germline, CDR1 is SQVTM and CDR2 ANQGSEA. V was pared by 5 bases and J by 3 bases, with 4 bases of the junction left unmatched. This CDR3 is CSVNRGPDTEAFF. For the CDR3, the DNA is TGCAGCGTTAACAGGGGGCCTGACACTGAAGCTTTCTTT.

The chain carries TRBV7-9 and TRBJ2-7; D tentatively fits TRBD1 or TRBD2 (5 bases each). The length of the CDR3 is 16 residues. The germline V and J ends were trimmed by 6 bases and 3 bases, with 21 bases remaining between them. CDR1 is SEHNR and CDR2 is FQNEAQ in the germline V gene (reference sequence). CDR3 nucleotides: TGTGCCAGCAGGGGGGTATCAAGGACACCGGGCTACGAGCAGTACTTC. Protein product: CASRGVSRTPGYEQYF.

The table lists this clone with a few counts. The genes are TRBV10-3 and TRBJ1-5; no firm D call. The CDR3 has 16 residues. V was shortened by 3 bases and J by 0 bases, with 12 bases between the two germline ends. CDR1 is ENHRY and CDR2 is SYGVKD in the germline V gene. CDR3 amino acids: CAISDGRIYSNQPQHF. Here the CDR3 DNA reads TGTGCCATCAGTGACGGGAGGATTTATAGCAATCAGCCCCAGCATTTT.

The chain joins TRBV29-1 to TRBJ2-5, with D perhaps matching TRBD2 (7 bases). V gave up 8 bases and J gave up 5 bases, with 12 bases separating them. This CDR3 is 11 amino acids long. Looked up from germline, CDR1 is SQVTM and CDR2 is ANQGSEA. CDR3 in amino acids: CSCRGAETQYF. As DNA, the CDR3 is TGCAGCTGTCGGGGGGCTGAGACCCAGTACTTC. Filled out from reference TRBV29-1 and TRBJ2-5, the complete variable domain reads SAVISQKPSRDICQRGTSLTIQCQVDSQVTMMFWYRQQPGQSLTLIATANQGSEATYESGFVIDKFPISRPNLTFSTLTVSNMSPEDSSIYLCSCRGAETQYFGPGTRLLVL.

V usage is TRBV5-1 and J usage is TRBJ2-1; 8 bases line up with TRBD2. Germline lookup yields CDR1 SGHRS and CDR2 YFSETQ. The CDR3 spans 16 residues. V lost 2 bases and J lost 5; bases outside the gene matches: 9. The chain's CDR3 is CASSFGQGLGNNEQFF. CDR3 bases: TGCGCCAGCAGCTTTGGTCAGGGACTAGGAAACAATGAGCAGTTCTTC.

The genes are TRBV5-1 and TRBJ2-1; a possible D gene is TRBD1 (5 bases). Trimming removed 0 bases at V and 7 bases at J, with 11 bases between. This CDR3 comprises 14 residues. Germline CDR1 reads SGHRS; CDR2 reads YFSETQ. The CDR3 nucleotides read TGCGCCAGCAGCTTGGTACAGGTACCGAATGAGCAGTTCTTC. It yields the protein CASSLVQVPNEQFF.

This CDR3 is CASSPISGSVADTQYF. CDR3 sequence (DNA): TGCGCCAGCAGCCCGATTAGCGGGAGTGTCGCAGATACGCAGTATTTT. The V and J genes are TRBV5-1 and TRBJ2-3, with 9 bases that match TRBD2. This CDR3 contains 16 residues. V shed 4 bases, J shed 4 bases, and the junction held 10 bases outside the gene matches. The germline V gene has CDR1 SGHRS and CDR2 YFSETQ.

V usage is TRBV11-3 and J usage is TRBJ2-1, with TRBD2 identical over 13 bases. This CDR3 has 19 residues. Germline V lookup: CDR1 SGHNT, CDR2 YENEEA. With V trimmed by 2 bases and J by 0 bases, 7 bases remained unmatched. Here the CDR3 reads CASSLRGLAGDGSYNEQFF. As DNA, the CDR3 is TGTGCCAGCAGCTTAAGAGGACTAGCGGGAGATGGCTCCTACAATGAGCAGTTCTTC.

The CDR3 is CASSLGGYYEQYF. For the CDR3, the DNA is TGCGCCAGCAGCTTGGGGGGTTACTACGAGCAGTACTTC. The chain uses TRBV5-1 and TRBJ2-7; D gene uncertain. The germline CDR1 and CDR2 sequences are SGHRS and YFSETQ. The ends were cut back, 0 bases at V and 3 bases at J, with 7 bases in the middle. CDR3 length: 13 residues.

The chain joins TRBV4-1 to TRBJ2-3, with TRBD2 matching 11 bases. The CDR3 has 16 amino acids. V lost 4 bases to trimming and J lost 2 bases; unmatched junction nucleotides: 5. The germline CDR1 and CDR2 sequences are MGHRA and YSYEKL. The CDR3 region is CASSLRLAGYTDTQYF. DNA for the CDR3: TGCGCCAGCAGCCTTAGACTAGCGGGGTACACAGATACGCAGTATTTT.

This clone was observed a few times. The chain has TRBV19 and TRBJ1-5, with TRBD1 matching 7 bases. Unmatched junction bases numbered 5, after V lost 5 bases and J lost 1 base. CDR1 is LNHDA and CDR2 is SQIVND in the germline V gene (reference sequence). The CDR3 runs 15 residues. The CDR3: CASSLGGQSNQPQHF. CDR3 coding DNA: TGTGCCAGTAGTCTCGGGGGACAGAGCAATCAGCCCCAGCATTTT.

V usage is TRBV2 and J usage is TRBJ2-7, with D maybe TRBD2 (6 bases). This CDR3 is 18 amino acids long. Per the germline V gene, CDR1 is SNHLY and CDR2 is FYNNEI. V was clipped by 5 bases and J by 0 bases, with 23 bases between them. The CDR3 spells CASSSAHQGGISSYEQYF. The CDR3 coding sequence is TGTGCCAGCAGTTCGGCGCATCAGGGCGGGATTAGCTCCTACGAGCAGTACTTC.

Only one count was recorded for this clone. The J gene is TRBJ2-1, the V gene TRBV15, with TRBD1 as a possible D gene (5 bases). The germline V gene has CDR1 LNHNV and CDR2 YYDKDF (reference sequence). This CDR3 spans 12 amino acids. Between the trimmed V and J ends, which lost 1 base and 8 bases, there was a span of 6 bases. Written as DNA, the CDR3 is TGTGCCACCAGCAGAGTAGGGGATGAGCAGTTCTTC. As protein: CATSRVGDEQFF.

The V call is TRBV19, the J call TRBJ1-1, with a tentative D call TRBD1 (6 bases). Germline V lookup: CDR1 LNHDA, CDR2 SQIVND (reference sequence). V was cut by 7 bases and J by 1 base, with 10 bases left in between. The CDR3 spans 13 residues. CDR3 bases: TGTGCCAGTACCGGGACATCGAACACTGAAGCTTTCTTT. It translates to CASTGTSNTEAFF.

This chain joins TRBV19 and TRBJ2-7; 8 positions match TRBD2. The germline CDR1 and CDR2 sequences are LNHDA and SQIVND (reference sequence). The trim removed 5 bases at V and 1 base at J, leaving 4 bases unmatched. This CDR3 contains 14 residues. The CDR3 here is CASSPGTRSYEQYF. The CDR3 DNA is TGTGCCAGTAGTCCCGGGACTAGGTCCTACGAGCAGTACTTC.

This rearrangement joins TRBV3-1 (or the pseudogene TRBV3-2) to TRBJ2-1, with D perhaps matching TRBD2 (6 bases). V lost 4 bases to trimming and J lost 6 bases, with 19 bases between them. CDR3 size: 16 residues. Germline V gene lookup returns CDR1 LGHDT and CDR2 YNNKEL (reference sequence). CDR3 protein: CASSPLSSALLNEQFF. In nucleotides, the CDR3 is TGTGCCAGCAGCCCCCTCTCTAGCGCCTTGCTCAATGAGCAGTTCTTC.

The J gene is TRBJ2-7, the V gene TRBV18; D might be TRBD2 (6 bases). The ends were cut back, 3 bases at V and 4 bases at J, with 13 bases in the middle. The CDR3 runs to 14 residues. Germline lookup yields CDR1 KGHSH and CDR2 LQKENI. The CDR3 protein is CASSPPGLMYEQYF. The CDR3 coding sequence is TGTGCCAGCTCACCTCCGGGACTCATGTACGAGCAGTACTTC.

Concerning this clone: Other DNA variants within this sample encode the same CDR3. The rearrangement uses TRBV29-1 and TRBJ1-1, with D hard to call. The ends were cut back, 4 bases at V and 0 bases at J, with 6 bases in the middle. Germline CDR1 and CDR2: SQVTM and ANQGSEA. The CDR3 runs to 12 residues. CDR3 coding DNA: TGCAGCGTTGCCCAGGTGAACACTGAAGCTTTCTTT. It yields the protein CSVAQVNTEAFF.

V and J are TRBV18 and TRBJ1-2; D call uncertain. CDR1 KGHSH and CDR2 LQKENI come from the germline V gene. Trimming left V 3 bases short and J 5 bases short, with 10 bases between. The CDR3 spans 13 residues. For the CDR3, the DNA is TGTGCCAGCTCACCGGACGGAGCTTATGGCTACACCTTC. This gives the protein CASSPDGAYGYTF.

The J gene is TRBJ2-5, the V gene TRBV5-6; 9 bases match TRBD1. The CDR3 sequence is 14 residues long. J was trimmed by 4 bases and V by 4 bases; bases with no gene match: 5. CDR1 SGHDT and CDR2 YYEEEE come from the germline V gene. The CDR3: CASSPWDRVETQYF. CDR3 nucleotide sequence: TGTGCCAGCAGCCCCTGGGACAGGGTAGAGACCCAGTACTTC.

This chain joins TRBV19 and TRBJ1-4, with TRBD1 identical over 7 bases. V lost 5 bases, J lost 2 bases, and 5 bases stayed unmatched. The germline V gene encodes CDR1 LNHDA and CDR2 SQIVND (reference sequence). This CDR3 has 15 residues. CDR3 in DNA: TGTGCCAGTAGTGTCGACAGGGCGACTAATGAAAAACTGTTTTTT. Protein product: CASSVDRATNEKLFF.